Listed here is a single T cell receptor (beta chain). Its specificity is unknown. This record comes from a study of shared clonotypes between healthy human individuals. Study-level information: The donors, two women and three men, were aged 18 to 49. Study-level points and caveats: The study found about 5.1% of naive CD4 clonotypes shared across a handful of donors.

Per sorted-subset replicate PCR, input was roughly 200 ng DNA, representing around 30,000 T cell genomes. Here immunoSEQ multiplex PCR was the method, and the copy in TCRdb shows in-frame clones only, minus some. This sample has 550,000 to 750,000 clones, with under 95% found just once. The CDR3 is 15 residues long. Germline CDR1 MNHEY, CDR2 SMNVEV (reference sequence). The V and J ends lost 3 bases and 2 bases, in that order; junction bases with no gene match: 3. Terminally differentiated effector memory CD45RA+ cells were excluded from the naive CD8 cells, which were CD45RO-negative and positively selected for CCR7.

This chain uses TRBV27 with TRBJ2-1, with TRBD2 identical over 8 bases. The origin of this receptor is a man aged 25 to 45 in good health. The sequencing input was naive CD8+ T cells sorted from blood. The CDR3: CASSLTSVAYNEQFF. The CDR3, as DNA: TGTGCCAGCAGTTTGACTAGCGTCGCCTACAATGAGCAGTTCTTC.